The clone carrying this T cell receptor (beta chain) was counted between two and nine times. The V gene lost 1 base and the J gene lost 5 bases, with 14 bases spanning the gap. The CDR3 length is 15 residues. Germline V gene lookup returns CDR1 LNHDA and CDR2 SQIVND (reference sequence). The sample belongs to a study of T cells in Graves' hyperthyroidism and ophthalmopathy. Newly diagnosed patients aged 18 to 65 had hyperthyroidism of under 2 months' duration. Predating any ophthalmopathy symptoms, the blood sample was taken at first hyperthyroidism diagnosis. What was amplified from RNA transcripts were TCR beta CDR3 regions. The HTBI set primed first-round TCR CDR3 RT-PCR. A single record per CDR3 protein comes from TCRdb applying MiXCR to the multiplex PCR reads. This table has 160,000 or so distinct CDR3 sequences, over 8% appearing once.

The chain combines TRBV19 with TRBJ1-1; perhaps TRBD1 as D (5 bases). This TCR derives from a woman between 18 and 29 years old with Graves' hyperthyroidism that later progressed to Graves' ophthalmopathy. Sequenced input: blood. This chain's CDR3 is CASSIGGRVGTEAFF. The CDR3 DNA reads TGTGCCAGTAGTATAGGGGGCAGAGTGGGGACTGAAGCTTTCTTT.